The 27 T cell receptor beta chains below all came from one sample that was sequenced in a study of shared clonotypes between healthy human individuals. CD8 cells classed as naive were CD45RO-negative and positively selected for CCR7, excluding terminally differentiated effector memory CD45RA+ cells. Sequencing was performed with immunoSEQ multiplex PCR; in TCRdb, only in-frame clones are kept and a portion is missing. Among more than 2 million clones, about 95% were seen once, and the ten largest hold 1.1%. Sequencing was carried out using naive CD8+ T cells sorted from blood. Receptors were obtained from a man aged 18-30 years in good health.

The gene calls are TRBV7-9 and TRBJ2-7; 7 nucleotides match TRBD1. V lost 5 bases and J lost 6; bases outside the gene matches: 7. CDR1 and CDR2 (germline): SEHNR, FQNEAQ (reference sequence). This CDR3 contains 13 residues. The CDR3 protein is CASSKGTGVEQYF. The DNA of the CDR3 is TGTGCCAGCAGCAAGGGAACAGGGGTCGAGCAGTACTTC.

This clone was recorded once. The J gene is TRBJ1-1, the V gene TRBV19, with a weak D call TRBD1 (6 bases). CDR3 length: 17 residues. Germline V lookup: CDR1 LNHDA, CDR2 SQIVND (reference sequence). V was cut by 4 bases and J by 4 bases, with 22 bases left in between. The CDR3 DNA is TGTGCCAGTAGTAGGGCCCTAATTCAGGGGCCCCCCACTGAAGCTTTCTTT. Translated: CASSRALIQGPPTEAFF.

V gene TRBV6-5 combines with J gene TRBJ2-3; no firm D call. The CDR3 is 14 amino acids. CDR1 is MNHEY and CDR2 is SVGAGI in the germline V gene. V was pared by 2 bases and J by 4 bases, with 10 bases between. The CDR3 DNA is TGTGCCAGCAGTTACACTCGCAGTGCAGATACGCAGTATTTT. Its protein product is CASSYTRSADTQYF.

A remark on this clone: The identical CDR3 is also encoded by other nucleotide sequences in the sample. The genes are TRBV6-5 and TRBJ2-1, with D perhaps TRBD2 (5 bases). The CDR3 loop spans 14 amino acids. Germline-derived CDR1 and CDR2 are MNHEY and SVGAGI. Trimming took 2 bases from V and 3 from J, leaving 8 bases between them. The CDR3 DNA reads as TGTGCCAGCAGTTACCGAGAGGGCTACAATGAGCAGTTCTTC. Translation: CASSYREGYNEQFF.

The V call is TRBV15, the J call TRBJ1-5, with D possibly matching TRBD1 (6 bases). CDR3 size: 16 residues. V was trimmed by 5 bases and J by 7 bases, leaving 21 bases between them. Germline values: CDR1 LNHNV, CDR2 YYDKDF (reference sequence). CDR3 protein: CATSLGEGELNQPQHF. The CDR3 nucleotides read TGTGCCACCAGCCTCGGGGAGGGGGAACTGAACCAGCCCCAGCATTTT.

Points on this clone: Different DNA sequences within this sample yield the same CDR3. The J gene is TRBJ2-7, the V gene TRBV6-6; no clear D gene. The ends were cut back, 2 bases at V and 1 base at J, with 6 bases in the middle. Germline V gives CDR1 MNHNY, CDR2 SVGAGI (reference sequence). This CDR3 spans 13 amino acids. The CDR3: CASSYEGSYEQYF. In nucleotides, the CDR3 is TGTGCCAGCAGTTACGAAGGGTCCTACGAGCAGTACTTC.

The chain is built from TRBV4-1 and TRBJ2-7, with 10 positions matching TRBD2. The CDR3 extends over 16 amino acids. CDR1 is MGHRA and CDR2 is YSYEKL in the germline V gene. With V trimmed by 4 bases and J by 3 bases, 9 bases remained unmatched. CDR3 bases: TGCGCCAGCAGCCCCCGAGAAGCGGGAGGGCTCTACGAGCAGTACTTC. Amino acid sequence: CASSPREAGGLYEQYF.

V is TRBV28 and J is TRBJ2-7; weak D call: TRBD1 (6 bases). CDR1 MDHEN and CDR2 SYDVKM come from the germline V gene. Trimming took 7 bases from V and 3 from J, leaving 19 bases between them. The CDR3 loop spans 15 amino acids. The CDR3 is CASTASGTLSYEQYF. In DNA, the CDR3 is TGTGCCAGCACCGCGTCGGGGACACTAAGCTACGAGCAGTACTTC.

The chain couples TRBV7-9 to TRBJ2-3; TRBD2 aligns across 11 bases. There are 16 residues in the CDR3. V was pared by 3 bases and J by 3 bases, with 5 bases of the junction left unmatched. Germline-derived CDR1 and CDR2 are SEHNR and FQNEAQ (reference sequence). CDR3 in amino acids: CASSLSVAGGTDTQYF. As DNA, the CDR3 is TGTGCCAGCAGCTTGTCGGTAGCGGGAGGGACAGATACGCAGTATTTT.

J is TRBJ2-7 and V is TRBV7-8, with 9 nucleotides matching TRBD2. Trimming cost V 0 bases and J 3 bases; bases outside gene matches: 12. Germline CDR1 is SGHVS and CDR2 is FQNEAQ. The CDR3 has 18 amino acids. The CDR3 nucleotides read TGTGCCAGCAGCTTAGCCCTTTTGGGCGGGGGGGTGGACTACGAGCAGTACTTC. Its protein is CASSLALLGGGVDYEQYF.

This chain joins TRBV2 and TRBJ2-3; 8 bases are a match to TRBD2. In germline, CDR1 is SNHLY, CDR2 FYNNEI. The junction had 5 bases not matched to a gene; V was cut back by 2 bases and J by 4 bases. This CDR3 is 15 amino acids long. CDR3 sequence (DNA): TGTGCCAGCAGTGAACGGGGGGGCAGTCCAGATACGCAGTATTTT. This codes for CASSERGGSPDTQYF.

This clone was seen once. The V and J genes are TRBV6-4 and TRBJ2-7; no reliable D call. The CDR3 runs 10 residues. The V and J ends lost 4 bases and 7 bases respectively, with 5 bases between them. Germline values: CDR1 MRHNA, CDR2 SNTAGT. DNA of the CDR3: TGTGCCAGCAGTGCCGTGGAGCAGTACTTC. Protein sequence: CASSAVEQYF.

This sequence joins TRBV4-3 and TRBJ2-3, with unresolved D. The CDR3 length is 16 residues. Trimming removed 0 bases at V and 5 bases at J, with 15 bases between. The germline CDR1 and CDR2 sequences are LGHNA and YSLEER. CDR3 residues: CASSQDGVDIGDTQYF. CDR3 nucleotides: TGCGCCAGCAGCCAAGATGGGGTTGACATAGGAGATACGCAGTATTTT.

The rearrangement uses TRBV27 and TRBJ2-4; 9 nucleotides line up with TRBD1. Germline values: CDR1 MNHEY, CDR2 SMNVEV (reference sequence). Trimming removed 4 bases from V and 7 bases from J; junction bases left unmatched: 5. The CDR3 totals 14 residues. The CDR3 coding sequence is TGTGCCAGCAGTTCCGGGACAGGGTGGAACATTCAGTACTTC. This sequence encodes CASSSGTGWNIQYF.

The chain carries TRBV7-9 and TRBJ2-3, with D tentatively TRBD2 (6 bases). Germline-derived CDR1 and CDR2 are SEHNR and FQNEAQ (reference sequence). The CDR3 loop spans 15 amino acids. With 4 bases removed from V and 6 bases from J, the gap between germline ends came to 17 bases. In DNA, the CDR3 is TGTGCCAGCAGCTCGCCTCGGGACTTCGCGGATACGCAGTATTTT. Its protein product is CASSSPRDFADTQYF.

CDR3: CASSRRNQETQYF. DNA for the CDR3: TGTGCCAGCAGTCGACGGAATCAAGAGACCCAGTACTTC. This chain joins TRBV25-1 and TRBJ2-5, with D uncertain. The V end was cut by 5 bases, the J end by 2 bases, with 9 bases between. The germline V gene encodes CDR1 MGHDK and CDR2 SYGVNS. CDR3 size: 13 residues.

The chain recombines TRBV5-4 with TRBJ1-2, with 7 bases fitting TRBD1. This CDR3 has 14 amino acids. J lost 4 bases, V lost 2 bases, and 5 bases had no gene match. Germline CDR1 and CDR2: SGHNT and YYREEE (reference sequence). CDR3 loop: CASSLRGGIYGYTF. CDR3 DNA sequence: TGTGCCAGCAGCTTACGAGGGGGCATCTATGGCTACACCTTC.

Regarding this clone: Distinct nucleotide sequences in the sample also encode this CDR3. This chain joins TRBV6-1 and TRBJ2-3, with a tentative D call TRBD1 (6 bases). Germline V gene sequence: CDR1 MNHNS, CDR2 SASEGT. V lost 6 bases to trimming and J lost 0 bases, with 13 bases between them. The CDR3 length is 15 residues. CDR3 region: CASSSGTTSTDTQYF. In DNA, the CDR3 is TGTGCCAGCAGCTCCGGGACAACTAGCACAGATACGCAGTATTTT.

The chain uses TRBV4-1 and TRBJ2-1; the D is unclear. The germline V gene has CDR1 MGHRA and CDR2 YSYEKL. The CDR3 is 13 residues long. V shed 4 bases and J shed 8 bases, with 12 bases lying between them. In DNA form, the CDR3 reads TGCGCCAGCAGCCTCTCCACGGCGTATGAGCAGTTCTTC. This gives the protein CASSLSTAYEQFF.

The chain joins TRBV11-2 to TRBJ1-2, with 8 bases aligning to TRBD1. V trimming: 5 bases; J trimming: 8 bases; junction bases outside the gene matches: 16. This CDR3 is built from 16 residues. Germline CDR1 is SGHAT and CDR2 is FQNNGV. For the CDR3, the DNA is TGTGCCAGCAGCGTATCGACAGGGGCCGGCGATGAGGGCTACACCTTC. It yields the protein CASSVSTGAGDEGYTF. The full variable domain, completed using reference TRBV11-2 and TRBJ1-2, is EAGVAQSPRYKIIEKRQSVAFWCNPISGHATLYWYQQILGQGPKLLIQFQNNGVVDDSQLPKDRFSAERLKGVDSTLKIQPAKLEDSAVYLCASSVSTGAGDEGYTFGSGTRLTVV.

The V gene is TRBV9, the J gene TRBJ2-7; no clear D gene. Deletions cut 0 bases from V and 6 bases from J, with 13 bases between. This CDR3 contains 14 residues. Germline V gene lookup returns CDR1 SGDLS and CDR2 YYNGEE. CDR3 DNA sequence: TGTGCCAGCAGCGTAGGAGACTTCTCACGCGAGCAGTACTTC. Its translation: CASSVGDFSREQYF.

The chain is built from TRBV9 and TRBJ1-4, with 8 bases fitting TRBD1. V lost 4 bases to trimming and J lost 3 bases; unmatched junction nucleotides: 5. This CDR3 is 15 amino acids long. Germline V gives CDR1 SGDLS, CDR2 YYNGEE. Here the CDR3 reads CASSFQGAANEKLFF. In nucleotides, the CDR3 is TGTGCCAGCAGCTTCCAGGGGGCGGCTAATGAAAAACTGTTTTTT.

V gene TRBV7-9 combines with J gene TRBJ2-3; TRBD1 or TRBD2 may be the D gene (6 bases each). V was trimmed by 4 bases and J by 3 bases, leaving 17 bases between them. CDR1 is SEHNR, CDR2 FQNEAQ, per germline (reference sequence). CDR3 length equals 16 residues. CDR3 coding DNA: TGTGCCAGCAGCTCGACGAGGGGGGCATCTACAGATACGCAGTATTTT. Translation gives CASSSTRGASTDTQYF.

The J gene is TRBJ2-1, the V gene TRBV6-6; tentatively, D is TRBD2 (6 bases). The CDR3 covers 14 residues. Per the germline V gene, CDR1 is MNHNY and CDR2 is SVGAGI (reference sequence). V shed 0 bases and J shed 6 bases, with 9 bases lying between them. DNA of the CDR3: TGTGCCAGCAGTTACTCGACGGGAGCCAATGAGCAGTTCTTC. Translated: CASSYSTGANEQFF.

The CDR3 here is CASSLGRGMMAEKLFF. The DNA of the CDR3 is TGTGCCAGCAGCTTAGGCAGGGGGATGATGGCTGAAAAACTGTTTTTT. V usage is TRBV5-4 and J usage is TRBJ1-4; 7 positions match TRBD1. This CDR3 comprises 16 residues. Germline CDR1 is SGHNT and CDR2 is YYREEE (reference sequence). J gave up 7 bases and V 2 bases, and 11 bases lay outside the gene matches.

The chain uses TRBV5-4 and TRBJ1-1; possible D gene TRBD1, 5 bases. This CDR3 contains 15 residues. Germline-derived CDR1 and CDR2 are SGHNT and YYREEE (reference sequence). Trimming removed 4 bases from V and 5 bases from J, with 18 bases in between. The CDR3 protein is CASSLHGGPKTEAFF. The CDR3 nucleotides are TGTGCCAGCAGCCTACATGGGGGACCCAAAACTGAAGCTTTCTTT. The full variable domain, with the rest looked up from reference TRBV5-4 and TRBJ1-1, is ETGVTQSPTHLIKTRGQQVTLRCSSQSGHNTVSWYQQALGQGPQFIFQYYREEENGRGNFPPRFSGLQFPNYSSELNVNALELDDSALYLCASSLHGGPKTEAFFGQGTRLTVV.

About this clone itself: The same CDR3 can be traced to other DNA sequences in this sample. The V and J genes are TRBV13 and TRBJ2-7; 9 nucleotides align to TRBD1. CDR1 and CDR2 from the germline V gene are PRHDT and FYEKMQ (reference sequence). This CDR3 has 15 residues. Trimming removed 1 base from V and 2 bases from J; junction bases left unmatched: 3. The CDR3 loop reads CASSLEGQGAYEQYF. In nucleotides, the CDR3 is TGTGCCAGCAGCTTAGAGGGACAGGGAGCCTACGAGCAGTACTTC.